Below, 32 T cell receptor beta chains from the same sample are listed, as sequenced in a study of read filtering for tumor transcriptome and immune sequencing. From roughly 390 ng of RNA, a library with molecular barcoded alpha/delta and beta/gamma adaptors was made. TCRdb recomputed calls from the reads with MiXCR, one row per CDR3 protein. The data contain fewer than 150,000 distinct CDR3 sequences, 10% to 15% of them seen just once; the ten biggest clones take up around 10%. Sequencing used a population of CD138-negative cells sorted from bone marrow. The origin of the receptors is a donor at least 40 years old with multiple myeloma.

This clonotype was found many times. The chain uses TRBV29-1 and TRBJ2-3; 12 bases are shared with TRBD2. The CDR3 has 13 amino acids. The V gene end was trimmed by 2 bases and the J gene end by 13 bases; junction bases not matched to a gene: 7. CDR1 and CDR2 (germline): SQVTM, ANQGSEA. This CDR3 is CSVETGASGREYF. CDR3 bases: TGCAGCGTTGAAACCGGGGCTAGCGGGAGGGAGTATTTT.

Ten or more counts support this clonotype. This sequence joins TRBV29-1 and TRBJ1-1; D unresolved. V dropped 6 bases and J dropped 5 bases, with 16 bases sitting between them. CDR3 length: 13 amino acids. CDR1 is SQVTM and CDR2 is ANQGSEA in the germline V gene. DNA for the CDR3: TGCAGCGTCAGCGACGCAAGTGGTACTGAAGCTTTCTTT. As protein: CSVSDASGTEAFF.

This clonotype was seen at least ten times. This rearrangement joins TRBV7-6 to TRBJ2-2; 7 nucleotides line up with TRBD1. This CDR3 comprises 14 residues. The V gene's germline CDR1 is SGHVS and CDR2 FNYEAQ. Trimming removed 10 bases from V and 3 bases from J; junction bases left unmatched: 8. DNA for the CDR3: TGTGCCACTAGGGGGCAGGTGGACACCGGGGAGCTGTTTTTT. As protein: CATRGQVDTGELFF.

This clonotype has at least ten counts. This chain links TRBV7-2 with TRBJ1-4; the D is unclear. Trimming removed 2 bases from V and 6 bases from J, with 10 bases in between. This CDR3 is 14 amino acids long. Looked up from germline, CDR1 is SGHTA and CDR2 is FQGNSA. Written as DNA, the CDR3 is TGTGCCAGCAGCTTATGGGGATTTGATGAAAAACTGTTTTTT. Protein sequence: CASSLWGFDEKLFF.

For this clonotype: At one boundary the junction diverges from the germline segment, which might be a read error. This CDR3 is CSVGLAGDGEQYF. Here the CDR3 DNA reads TGTAGCGTTGGACTAGCGGGAGATGGCGAGCAGTACTTC. This chain uses TRBV29-1 with TRBJ2-7; TRBD2 aligns across 13 bases. The CDR3 loop spans 13 amino acids. Germline V gene sequence: CDR1 SQVTM, CDR2 ANQGSEA.

This clonotype appeared many times. The chain carries TRBV7-9 and TRBJ2-1; TRBD1 matches 7 bases. CDR3 size: 15 residues. Germline CDR1 reads SEHNR; CDR2 reads FQNEAQ (reference sequence). Trimming cost V 6 bases and J 5 bases; bases outside gene matches: 10. DNA for the CDR3: TGTGCCAGCAGTAGCCCCGGGACAGCAAACAATGAGCAGTTCTTC. This codes for CASSSPGTANNEQFF. Together with reference TRBV7-9 and TRBJ2-1, the CDR3 gives the full variable domain: DTGVSQNPRHKITKRGQNVTFRCDPISEHNRLYWYRQTLGQGPEFLTYFQNEAQLEKSRLLSDRFSAERPKGSFSTLEIQRTEQGDSAMYLCASSSPGTANNEQFFGPGTRLTVL.

There are many counts of this clonotype. This chain connects TRBV7-9 to TRBJ2-1, with 12 bases lining up with TRBD2. The CDR3 consists of 15 residues. V shed 3 bases and J 8 bases; nucleotides not matched to a gene: 5. CDR1 is SEHNR and CDR2 is FQNEAQ in the germline V gene (reference sequence). This CDR3 is CASSFGLAGPDEQFF. In nucleotides, the CDR3 is TGTGCCAGCAGCTTTGGACTAGCGGGACCGGATGAGCAGTTCTTC. The variable domain in full, completed from reference TRBV7-9 and TRBJ2-1, reads DTGVSQNPRHKITKRGQNVTFRCDPISEHNRLYWYRQTLGQGPEFLTYFQNEAQLEKSRLLSDRFSAERPKGSFSTLEIQRTEQGDSAMYLCASSFGLAGPDEQFFGPGTRLTVL.

Many counts were recorded for this clonotype. This chain links TRBV6-6 with TRBJ1-3, with D unresolved. V was trimmed by 7 bases and J by 3 bases, leaving 16 bases between them. This CDR3 contains 15 residues. Per germline, CDR1 MNHNY and CDR2 SVGAGI (reference sequence). The CDR3 region is CASISAVTVGNTIYF. CDR3 bases: TGTGCCAGCATCTCAGCTGTTACGGTTGGAAACACCATATATTTT.

This clonotype was seen many times. The chain uses TRBV7-8 and TRBJ2-7; 8 nucleotides match TRBD1. Germline V CDR1 and CDR2: SGHVS, FQNEAQ. The junction had 4 bases not matched to a gene; V was cut back by 6 bases and J by 3 bases. The CDR3 totals 13 residues. CDR3 region: CASSPDRGYEQYF. The CDR3 DNA is TGTGCCAGCAGTCCAGACAGGGGCTACGAGCAGTACTTC.

This clonotype was seen ten or more times. This sequence joins TRBV6-5 and TRBJ2-7; no reliable D call. V lost 2 bases, J lost 4 bases, and 12 bases lay in between. The CDR3 covers 14 residues. Looked up from germline, CDR1 is MNHEY and CDR2 is SVGAGI. The CDR3 DNA follows: TGTGCCAGCAGTTACAGGCAGGAAGGGTACGAGCAGTACTTC. It encodes CASSYRQEGYEQYF.

This clonotype was detected ten times or more. The V and J genes are TRBV20-1 and TRBJ2-7; the D gene is possibly TRBD1 (5 bases). Germline-derived CDR1 and CDR2 are DFQATT and SNEGSKA (reference sequence). Trimming shortened V by 2 bases and J by 0 bases, and 11 bases separated the two germline ends. This CDR3 region has 14 residues. CDR3 residues: CSARTGLSSYEQYF. The CDR3 region has the DNA TGCAGTGCTAGAACAGGCCTTAGCTCCTACGAGCAGTACTTC.

The sample holds many counts of this clonotype. V and J are TRBV29-1 and TRBJ2-6; possibly TRBD1 for D (5 bases). Germline V lookup: CDR1 SQVTM, CDR2 ANQGSEA. The CDR3 runs to 16 residues. The ends were cut back, 7 bases at V and 1 base at J, with 17 bases in the middle. CDR3 region: CSAALQGTSGANVLTF. In DNA form, the CDR3 reads TGCAGCGCCGCCCTCCAGGGTACATCTGGGGCCAACGTCCTGACTTTC.

About this clonotype itself: This may arise from a read error, as a much more abundant clone is one base away. This chain joins TRBV12-3 or TRBV12-4 and TRBJ2-3; perhaps TRBD1 as D (6 bases). Near its end, the DNA agrees better with TRBJ1-5, so the J call may be wrong. The CDR3 consists of 17 residues. CDR3 coding DNA: TGTGCCAGCCGGGCCGGGACATCCACTGATAACACAGATACGCAGCATTTT. It is translated as CASRAGTSTDNTDTQHF.

This clonotype has just a few counts. The chain joins TRBV20-1 to TRBJ2-5; D remains unclear. V lost 3 bases, J lost 2 bases, and 7 bases lay in between. Germline assignment: CDR1 DFQATT and CDR2 SNEGSKA (reference sequence). The CDR3 sequence is 12 residues long. The CDR3 DNA is TGCAGTGCTAGTGTGCGGCAAGAGACCCAGTACTTC. It yields the protein CSASVRQETQYF.

This clonotype was seen a handful of times. The chain has TRBV11-2 and TRBJ2-1, with D perhaps matching TRBD1 (5 bases). There are 14 residues in the CDR3. Trimming took off 1 base at V and 3 bases at J, with 7 bases between the two ends. Per the germline V gene, CDR1 is SGHAT and CDR2 is FQNNGV. The CDR3: CASSLGGHYNEQFF. CDR3 bases: TGTGCCAGCAGCTTAGGCGGACACTACAATGAGCAGTTCTTC.

This clonotype has ten or more counts. This chain connects TRBV6-5 to TRBJ1-2; D is perhaps TRBD1 (6 bases). The germline V gene encodes CDR1 MNHEY and CDR2 SVGAGI. Trimming removed 5 bases from V and 4 bases from J, with 17 bases in between. This CDR3 spans 15 amino acids. DNA for the CDR3: TGTGCCAGCAGTCAACGGGACAAATTAATCTATGGCTACACCTTC. Translation gives CASSQRDKLIYGYTF.

This clonotype was seen repeatedly, ten times or more. The chain uses TRBV20-1 and TRBJ2-3, with 10 nucleotides matching TRBD2. Germline CDR1 DFQATT, CDR2 SNEGSKA (reference sequence). Unmatched junction bases numbered 7, after V lost 6 bases and J lost 4 bases. This CDR3 has 14 amino acids. The CDR3 DNA follows: TGCAGTGCCCCCCTCCTAGCGGGGGCAGATACGCAGTATTTT. Amino acids: CSAPLLAGADTQYF.

This chain uses TRBV27 with TRBJ2-6; no clear D. This CDR3 region has 17 residues. Germline CDR1 is MNHEY and CDR2 is SMNVEV (reference sequence). The V and J ends lost 8 bases and 0 bases respectively, with 17 bases between them. The CDR3 here is CASLPPEMTSGANVLTF. The CDR3 DNA sequence: TGTGCCAGCTTACCCCCCGAAATGACCTCTGGGGCCAACGTCCTGACTTTC.

The rearrangement joins TRBV7-2 to TRBJ2-5; 13 bases align to TRBD2. This CDR3 comprises 16 residues. The trim removed 1 base at V and 7 bases at J, leaving 6 bases unmatched. Germline lookup yields CDR1 SGHTA and CDR2 FQGNSA. CDR3 protein: CASSLEGTSGAGTQYF. In DNA form, the CDR3 reads TGTGCCAGCAGCTTAGAGGGGACTAGCGGGGCAGGGACCCAGTACTTC.

Ten or more counts support this clonotype. The J gene is TRBJ2-1, the V gene TRBV10-3, with no clear D. Germline V lookup: CDR1 ENHRY, CDR2 SYGVKD. Trimming removed 2 bases from V and 7 bases from J, with 6 bases in between. CDR3 length: 12 residues. The CDR3 sequence is CAISETMNEQFF. CDR3 sequence (DNA): TGTGCCATCAGTGAGACCATGAATGAGCAGTTCTTC.

This clonotype was recorded at least ten times. The chain couples TRBV5-1 to TRBJ2-1, with 9 bases that match TRBD1. The CDR3 contains 14 residues. Germline V lookup: CDR1 SGHRS, CDR2 YFSETQ. Trimming cost V 0 bases and J 9 bases; bases outside gene matches: 4. The CDR3, as DNA: TGCGCCAGCAGCTTGGGACAGGGGGTTGGTGAGCAGTTCTTC. The encoded protein is CASSLGQGVGEQFF.

This clonotype occurred many times. Germline and junction disagree at one end, which may indicate a read error. The chain employs TRBV7-2 and TRBJ2-1; 7 bases line up with TRBD1. The CDR3 has 13 amino acids. Germline values: CDR1 SGHTA, CDR2 FQGNSA. As DNA, the CDR3 is TGTGTCAGCAGCCAGGGACAGTACAATGAGCAGTTCTTC. It codes for CVSSQGQYNEQFF.

This clonotype was counted many times. V gene TRBV7-9 combines with J gene TRBJ2-2, with 10 positions matching TRBD1. J gave up 4 bases and V 3 bases, and 2 bases lay outside the gene matches. CDR1 and CDR2 (germline): SEHNR, FQNEAQ (reference sequence). There are 15 residues in the CDR3. CDR3 sequence: CASSLTGGVTGELFF. CDR3 DNA sequence: TGTGCCAGCAGCTTGACAGGGGGCGTCACCGGGGAGCTGTTTTTT.

This clonotype was picked up a small number of times. The chain links TRBV5-4 to TRBJ2-1; 9 bases are a match to TRBD2. Germline lookup yields CDR1 SGHNT and CDR2 YYREEE (reference sequence). V lost 2 bases to trimming and J lost 13 bases; unmatched junction nucleotides: 10. This CDR3 has 14 residues. CDR3 sequence: CASSLISSSGVQFF. The CDR3 bases are TGTGCCAGCAGCTTAATCAGTTCTAGCGGGGTACAGTTCTTC.

On this clonotype: This may come from a read error, since a much larger clone is one base off. This chain joins TRBV10-2 and TRBJ1-5, with D possibly matching TRBD1 (5 bases). Germline-derived CDR1 and CDR2 are WSHSY and SAAADI. V dropped 8 bases and J dropped 4 bases, with 18 bases sitting between them. The CDR3 is 15 residues long. This chain's CDR3 is CASCCSRDRNQPQHF. DNA of the CDR3: TGCGCCAGCTGCTGCTCCCGGGACCGAAATCAGCCCCAGCATTTT.

This rearrangement joins TRBV5-1 to TRBJ2-1; D gene uncertain. Germline loops: CDR1 SGHRS, CDR2 YFSETQ. CDR3 length: 16 amino acids. V lost 0 bases and J 0 bases, leaving 10 bases between the germline ends. CDR3 coding DNA: TGCGCCAGCAGCTTGGATGGGGATAGCTCCTACAATGAGCAGTTCTTC. Translated: CASSLDGDSSYNEQFF.

This clonotype was recorded at least ten times. CDR3 protein: CATQKGPGATDYGYTF. Here the CDR3 DNA reads TGTGCCACCCAAAAGGGCCCGGGGGCGACTGACTATGGCTACACCTTC. The gene calls are TRBV12-3 or TRBV12-4 and TRBJ1-2; tentative D call: TRBD1 (6 bases). The V end was cut by 10 bases, the J end by 3 bases, with 24 bases between. The CDR3 contains 16 residues.

Turning to this clonotype: With a much larger clone just one base away, this may be a read error. J is TRBJ2-7 and V is TRBV9, with 7 bases that match TRBD2. Germline V CDR1 and CDR2: SGDLS, YYNGEE. This CDR3 is 15 amino acids long. CDR3 protein: CASSVGGGSSYGQYF. DNA for the CDR3: TGTGCCAGCAGCGTAGGGGGCGGGAGCTCCTACGGGCAGTACTTC. Supplemented by reference TRBV9 and TRBJ2-7, the full variable domain reads DSGVTQTPKHLITATGQRVTLRCSPRSGDLSVYWYQQSLDQGLQFLIQYYNGEERAKGNILERFSAQQFPDLHSELNLSSLELGDSALYFCASSVGGGSSYGQYFGPGTRLTVT.

This clonotype showed up just a few times. The chain joins TRBV2 to TRBJ2-7; D perhaps matches TRBD1 (7 bases). Trimming took off 4 bases at V and 6 bases at J, with 16 bases between the two ends. This CDR3 has 14 residues. The germline V gene encodes CDR1 SNHLY and CDR2 FYNNEI. As DNA, the CDR3 is TGTGCCAGCAGTGCGCGACAGGGACTCTCCGAGCAGTACTTC. Translating it yields CASSARQGLSEQYF.

The table lists this clonotype with many counts. The junction does not match germline at one end; this may be a read error. As DNA, the CDR3 is TGTGCTAGCAGCGTGGACCTTTACGAGACCCAGTACTTC. This encodes CASSVDLYETQYF. The V gene is TRBV7-7, the J gene TRBJ2-5; D call uncertain. The CDR3 is 13 amino acids. Germline V gene data show CDR1 as SSHAT and CDR2 as FNYEAQ (reference sequence).

The sample holds many counts of this clonotype. V and J are TRBV2 and TRBJ2-7, with 8 bases aligning to TRBD1. The germline V gene encodes CDR1 SNHLY and CDR2 FYNNEI. V lost 7 bases to trimming and J lost 1 base; unmatched junction nucleotides: 9. The CDR3 extends over 15 amino acids. CDR3 sequence reads: CASMEDRAYSYEQYF. Written as DNA, the CDR3 is TGTGCCAGCATGGAGGACAGGGCGTATTCCTACGAGCAGTACTTC.

V gene TRBV29-1 combines with J gene TRBJ2-3; 10 bases fit TRBD1. The V gene end was trimmed by 5 bases and the J gene end by 2 bases; junction bases not matched to a gene: 4. Germline V gives CDR1 SQVTM, CDR2 ANQGSEA. This CDR3 is built from 14 residues. CDR3 coding DNA: TGCAGCGTTCTGGACAGGGGGTCCACAGATACGCAGTATTTT. Residues: CSVLDRGSTDTQYF.